Presented here are 21 T cell receptor beta chains from one specimen sequenced in a study of long-term antiretroviral therapy in people with HIV. At the survey level, the v3.0 immunoSEQ assay was run. The method was immunoSEQ multiplex PCR; TCRdb's version includes in-frame clones alone and lacks a portion of them. The profile covers about 31,000 clones, with approximately 85% appearing a single time and around 3.7% taken by the ten largest. The sample consisted of unsorted PBMCs, taken 0.8 years before starting antiretroviral therapy. Source of these receptors: a man between 18 and 35 years old with HIV.

This chain joins TRBV12-5 and TRBJ1-3; D remains unclear. The CDR3 covers 14 residues. Germline CDR1 and CDR2: LGHNT and FRNRAP. V shed 8 bases and J shed 2 bases, with 13 bases lying between them. The CDR3 reads CASRSGEAGNTIYF. The CDR3, as DNA: TGTGCTAGTAGGAGCGGGGAGGCTGGAAACACCATATATTTT.

CDR3 DNA sequence: TGTGCCAGCAGCGGACCGTTGGGTAGGGAGCTGTTTTTT. Translation gives CASSGPLGRELFF. The V gene is TRBV9, the J gene TRBJ2-2; D uncertain. CDR3 length: 13 amino acids. The germline gives CDR1 SGDLS, CDR2 YYNGEE. Trimming took 3 bases from V and 9 from J, leaving 12 bases between them.

The chain employs TRBV11-3 and TRBJ2-1; D assignment may be TRBD1 or TRBD2 (5 bases each). V lost 5 bases and J 8 bases, leaving 13 bases between the germline ends. Germline CDR1 and CDR2: SGHNT and YENEEA. The CDR3 has 13 residues. For the CDR3, the DNA is TGTGCCAGCAGCCGGGGACCTCGACATGAGCAGTTCTTC. Protein product: CASSRGPRHEQFF. Full variable domain (missing parts from reference TRBV11-3 and TRBJ2-1): EAGVVQSPRYKIIEKKQPVAFWCNPISGHNTLYWYLQNLGQGPELLIRYENEEAVDDSQLPKDRFSAERLKGVDSTLKIQPAELGDSAVYLCASSRGPRHEQFFGPGTRLTVL.

The V call is TRBV29-1, the J call TRBJ1-1; D may be TRBD1 (6 bases). The ends were cut back, 6 bases at V and 2 bases at J, with 7 bases in the middle. This CDR3 is 11 amino acids long. Germline values: CDR1 SQVTM, CDR2 ANQGSEA. DNA for the CDR3: TGCAGCGTGACAGGAAACACTGAAGCTTTCTTT. This sequence encodes CSVTGNTEAFF.

This chain connects TRBV9 to TRBJ2-6, with TRBD1 identical over 7 bases. V dropped 3 bases and J dropped 1; count of bases not matched to a gene: 7. CDR1 SGDLS and CDR2 YYNGEE come from the germline V gene. CDR3 length: 17 amino acids. CDR3 bases: TGTGCCAGCAGCGGATGGGACAGCCAGTCTGGGGCCAACGTCCTGACTTTC. It is translated as CASSGWDSQSGANVLTF.

The chain couples TRBV11-1 to TRBJ1-1; D unresolved. V was trimmed by 6 bases and J by 5 bases, leaving 16 bases between them. The germline V gene encodes CDR1 SGHAT and CDR2 FQDESV (reference sequence). The CDR3 loop spans 14 amino acids. The CDR3 spells CASRNPWGGTEAFF. DNA for the CDR3: TGTGCCAGCAGGAACCCGTGGGGAGGAACTGAAGCTTTCTTT.

In this sample, this clone turned up once. The V call is TRBV4-2, the J call TRBJ2-7; D not resolved. The CDR3 extends over 14 amino acids. The germline V gene encodes CDR1 LGHNA and CDR2 YNFKEQ. The ends were cut back, 6 bases at V and 0 bases at J, with 12 bases in the middle. The CDR3 here is CASSPGRFSYEQYF. As DNA, the CDR3 is TGTGCCAGCAGTCCAGGAAGGTTCTCCTACGAGCAGTACTTC.

The chain is built from TRBV27 and TRBJ2-1; D may correspond to TRBD1 or TRBD2 (6 bases each). Trimming removed 5 bases from V and 8 bases from J, with 22 bases in between. CDR3 length: 16 amino acids. Germline-derived CDR1 and CDR2 are MNHEY and SMNVEV (reference sequence). The CDR3 protein is CASSTGFGYRGHEQFF. The CDR3 DNA sequence: TGTGCCAGCAGTACTGGGTTCGGATACCGGGGGCATGAGCAGTTCTTC.

The chain joins TRBV28 to TRBJ2-1, with D perhaps TRBD2 (6 bases). CDR1 is MDHEN and CDR2 is SYDVKM in the germline V gene. The CDR3 has 18 residues. With 5 bases removed from V and 6 bases from J, the gap between germline ends came to 26 bases. The CDR3 bases are TGTGCCAGCAGTCCCCCCCCAACCGGGACTCAGATTGGCAATGAGCAGTTCTTC. Translating gives CASSPPPTGTQIGNEQFF.

The J gene is TRBJ1-2, the V gene TRBV4-1; D perhaps matches TRBD1 (5 bases). The V gene lost 0 bases and the J gene lost 8 bases, with 13 bases spanning the gap. The CDR3 has 14 amino acids. Germline V gives CDR1 MGHRA, CDR2 YSYEKL. This CDR3 is CASSQDQGFRGYTF. DNA for the CDR3: TGCGCCAGCAGCCAAGACCAGGGTTTTCGCGGCTACACCTTC.

The chain recombines TRBV7-8 with TRBJ2-7; D perhaps matches TRBD1 (6 bases). Between the trimmed V and J ends, which lost 7 bases and 0 bases, there was a span of 19 bases. Germline-derived CDR1 and CDR2 are SGHVS and FQNEAQ. This CDR3 comprises 16 residues. The CDR3 is CASIRYRTGRSYEQYF. CDR3 sequence (DNA): TGTGCCAGCATCAGGTACAGAACAGGGCGCTCCTACGAGCAGTACTTC.

Concerning this clone: At one end, the junction sequence differs from germline, possibly due to a read error. This chain links TRBV10-3 with TRBJ1-1; D gene ambiguous. This CDR3 region has 12 residues. Germline-derived CDR1 and CDR2 are ENHRY and SYGVKD. The CDR3 protein is CAINEGHTEAFF. The CDR3 region has the DNA TGTGCCATCAATGAGGGTCACACTGAAGCTTTCTTT.

The V and J genes are TRBV2 and TRBJ2-7, with D tentatively TRBD1 (7 bases). Germline values: CDR1 SNHLY, CDR2 FYNNEI. V was pared by 11 bases and J by 4 bases, with 18 bases between. The length of the CDR3 is 13 residues. CDR3 sequence (DNA): TGTGCCTCGGAGGGGGGACAGAGATACGAGCAGTACTTC. As protein: CASEGGQRYEQYF.

The J gene is TRBJ1-3, the V gene TRBV4-1, with TRBD1 matching 8 bases. The CDR3 covers 15 residues. V lost 5 bases, J lost 5 bases, and 8 bases stayed unmatched. CDR1 is MGHRA and CDR2 is YSYEKL in the germline V gene. CDR3 coding DNA: TGCGCCAGCAGCTTCGACAGGGGAGGGAGAAACACCATATATTTT. It is translated as CASSFDRGGRNTIYF.

The genes are TRBV19 and TRBJ2-1; D is possibly TRBD1 (6 bases). There are 14 residues in the CDR3. CDR1 is LNHDA and CDR2 is SQIVND in the germline V gene (reference sequence). The V gene lost 4 bases and the J gene lost 5 bases, with 12 bases spanning the gap. In DNA, the CDR3 is TGTGCCAGTAGTACCAGGGGCCCCAACAATGAGCAGTTCTTC. Translation gives CASSTRGPNNEQFF.

V and J are TRBV5-1 and TRBJ2-2; weak D call: TRBD1 (6 bases). Germline-derived CDR1 and CDR2 are SGHRS and YFSETQ. V lost 0 bases and J 8 bases, leaving 11 bases between the germline ends. This CDR3 comprises 14 residues. The CDR3 loop reads CASSLDPGVGELFF. CDR3 coding DNA: TGCGCCAGCAGCTTGGATCCAGGGGTAGGGGAGCTGTTTTTT.

The chain carries TRBV19 and TRBJ1-2, with D unclear. Trimming left V 6 bases short and J 5 bases short, with 16 bases between. Germline loops: CDR1 LNHDA, CDR2 SQIVND (reference sequence). The CDR3 consists of 14 residues. The CDR3 loop reads CASSHHSLLYGYTF. The CDR3 DNA follows: TGTGCCAGTAGCCATCATTCTTTGTTGTATGGCTACACCTTC.

This chain connects TRBV27 to TRBJ1-1; D is uncertain. Germline V gives CDR1 MNHEY, CDR2 SMNVEV (reference sequence). This CDR3 has 13 residues. Trimming pared 2 bases from V and 1 base from J, leaving 5 bases between. The CDR3 sequence is CASSLTENTEAFF. The CDR3 nucleotides read TGTGCCAGCAGTTTAACAGAGAACACTGAAGCTTTCTTT.

This chain links TRBV5-4 with TRBJ2-1, with a weak D call TRBD2 (7 bases). The ends were cut back, 0 bases at V and 8 bases at J, with 9 bases in the middle. The CDR3 is 13 residues long. CDR1 is SGHNT and CDR2 is YYREEE in the germline V gene (reference sequence). CDR3 bases: TGTGCCAGCAGCTTGGGCGGGGGCGATGAGCAGTTCTTC. It translates to CASSLGGGDEQFF.

The gene calls are TRBV11-3 and TRBJ2-7, with 9 bases that match TRBD1. Trimming took 5 bases from V and 3 from J; bases not matched to a gene: 8. Per the germline V gene, CDR1 is SGHNT and CDR2 is YENEEA. This CDR3 has 15 amino acids. The CDR3 DNA reads TGTGCCAGCAGCCCACAGGGGGCCGATATCTACGAGCAGTACTTC. It translates to CASSPQGADIYEQYF.

The chain carries TRBV6-6 and TRBJ1-5; 8 nucleotides agree with TRBD1. The V and J ends lost 5 bases and 4 bases, in that order; junction bases with no gene match: 7. The CDR3 consists of 15 residues. CDR1 and CDR2 (germline): MNHNY, SVGAGI (reference sequence). This CDR3 reads CASSDRGLLNQPQHF. The CDR3 DNA reads TGTGCCAGCAGTGACAGGGGCCTCTTGAATCAGCCCCAGCATTTT.